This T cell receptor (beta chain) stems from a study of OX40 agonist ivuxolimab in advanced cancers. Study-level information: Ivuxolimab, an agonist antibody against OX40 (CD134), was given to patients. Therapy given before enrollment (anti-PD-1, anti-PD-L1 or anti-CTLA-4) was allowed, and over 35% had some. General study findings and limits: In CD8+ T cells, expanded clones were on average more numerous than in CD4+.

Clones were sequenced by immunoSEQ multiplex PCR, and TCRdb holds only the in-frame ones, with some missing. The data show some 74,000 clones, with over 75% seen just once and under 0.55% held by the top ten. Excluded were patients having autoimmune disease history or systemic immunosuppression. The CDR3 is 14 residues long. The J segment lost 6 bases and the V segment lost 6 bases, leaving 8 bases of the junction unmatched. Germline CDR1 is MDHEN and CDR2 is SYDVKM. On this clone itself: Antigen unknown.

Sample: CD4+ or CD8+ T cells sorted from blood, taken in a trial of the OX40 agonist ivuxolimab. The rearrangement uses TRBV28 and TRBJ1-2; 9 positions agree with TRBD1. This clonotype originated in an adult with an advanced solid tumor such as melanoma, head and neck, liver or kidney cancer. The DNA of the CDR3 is TGTGCCAGCAGAACCCGGGACAGGGTTAATGGCTACACCTTC. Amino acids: CASRTRDRVNGYTF.